The 15 T cell receptor beta chains below come from one sample, sequenced in a study of cytomegalovirus exposure and HLA in healthy donors. This PCR relied on a set of 60 Vbeta primers and 13 Jbeta primers. Using immunoSEQ multiplex PCR, the repertoire was profiled, and TCRdb retains in-frame clones only, with some absent. This repertoire comprises 130,000 or so clones; its ten largest clones make up less than 2.5%. Sequencing was performed on PBMCs. Receptor source: a woman in her sixties in good health and CMV-seronegative.

A note on this clone: The sample contains more than one DNA sequence encoding this CDR3. The chain joins TRBV7-6 to TRBJ2-3; 9 bases are a match to TRBD1. The CDR3 is made up of 15 amino acids. CDR1 and CDR2 from the germline V gene are SGHVS and FNYEAQ. V was pared by 5 bases and J by 4 bases, with 7 bases of the junction left unmatched. The CDR3 sequence is CASSPGQGRADTQYF. The CDR3 DNA reads as TGTGCCAGCAGCCCTGGACAGGGGAGGGCAGATACGCAGTATTTT.

The V gene is TRBV7-2, the J gene TRBJ2-3; unclear D gene. Germline V CDR1 and CDR2: SGHTA, FQGNSA. V lost 1 base, J lost 8 bases, and 16 bases lay in between. This CDR3 is 15 amino acids long. The CDR3, as DNA: TGTGCCAGCAGCTTAGGGTTGCTAGATAGGATTACGCAGTATTTT. Translation gives CASSLGLLDRITQYF.

J is TRBJ2-1 and V is TRBV10-1, with TRBD2 matching 8 bases. This CDR3 is built from 19 residues. Germline values: CDR1 WNHNN, CDR2 SYGVQD (reference sequence). V lost 0 bases to trimming and J lost 5 bases; unmatched junction nucleotides: 15. In nucleotides, the CDR3 is TGCGCCAGCAGTGAGTCAATAGGGACGGGAGGGAAGTTAAACAATGAGCAGTTCTTC. Translating it yields CASSESIGTGGKLNNEQFF.

The chain carries TRBV19 and TRBJ2-3; 8 positions agree with TRBD1. V lost 0 bases, J lost 6 bases, and 11 bases stayed unmatched. The CDR3 is made up of 17 amino acids. Germline V gene data show CDR1 as LNHDA and CDR2 as SQIVND (reference sequence). CDR3 bases: TGTGCCAGTAGTATAGATAATTGGCAGGGGGCTGCGGATACGCAGTATTTT. Translated: CASSIDNWQGAADTQYF.

The rearrangement uses TRBV5-1 and TRBJ1-2; D is undetermined. The CDR3 runs 13 residues. Trimming removed 5 bases from V and 7 bases from J, with 15 bases in between. Germline CDR1 is SGHRS and CDR2 is YFSETQ. Here the CDR3 reads CASRPEGAGGYTF. The CDR3, as DNA: TGCGCCAGCAGGCCAGAGGGCGCCGGTGGCTACACCTTC.

The chain uses TRBV14 and TRBJ2-2; D is perhaps TRBD1 (6 bases). This CDR3 spans 16 amino acids. Trimming removed 5 bases from V and 4 bases from J, with 17 bases in between. Germline-derived CDR1 and CDR2 are SGHDN and FVKESK. The CDR3 sequence is CASSAHSGQLTGELFF. Written as DNA, the CDR3 is TGTGCCAGCAGCGCCCACTCTGGACAGCTCACCGGGGAGCTGTTTTTT.

V is TRBV27 and J is TRBJ2-1; TRBD2 matches at 7 bases. The CDR3 has 16 amino acids. Germline trimming cut 1 base from V and 3 bases from J; bases unmatched to any gene: 6. Germline lookup yields CDR1 MNHEY and CDR2 SMNVEV (reference sequence). CDR3 coding DNA: TGTGCCAGCAGTTTATTCGGGCTAGCGGACTACAATGAGCAGTTCTTC. Its protein is CASSLFGLADYNEQFF.

The chain couples TRBV6-5 to TRBJ2-1; a weak D match, TRBD1 (5 bases). CDR1 is MNHEY, CDR2 SVGAGI, per germline. V gave up 1 base and J gave up 7 bases, with 14 bases separating them. This CDR3 has 15 residues. CDR3 DNA sequence: TGTGCCAGCAGTTACTGGGGCATGGTTTCAAATGAGCAGTTCTTC. Amino acid sequence: CASSYWGMVSNEQFF.

The chain couples TRBV28 to TRBJ2-5; 7 nucleotides match TRBD2. The germline CDR1 and CDR2 sequences are MDHEN and SYDVKM. The CDR3 totals 15 residues. The trim removed 1 base at V and 6 bases at J, leaving 8 bases unmatched. The CDR3, as DNA: TGTGCCAGCAGTTTATACGTGGCGGGAGAACAGACCCAGTACTTC. As protein: CASSLYVAGEQTQYF. The whole variable domain, filled in from reference TRBV28 and TRBJ2-5, reads DVKVTQSSRYLVKRTGEKVFLECVQDMDHENMFWYRQDPGLGLRLIYFSYDVKMKEKGDIPEGYSVSREKKERFSLILESASTNQTSMYLCASSLYVAGEQTQYFGPGTRLLVL.

The chain combines TRBV5-1 with TRBJ1-2; possible D gene TRBD1, 6 bases. The CDR3 length is 17 residues. The ends were cut back, 4 bases at V and 4 bases at J, with 23 bases in the middle. CDR1 and CDR2 from the germline V gene are SGHRS and YFSETQ. CDR3 sequence (DNA): TGCGCCAGCAGCCGGGAGGGGGGGGGAAATGAAGTCTATGGCTACACCTTC. It encodes CASSREGGGNEVYGYTF.

CDR3 sequence reads: CASSYYVTGDKLFF. Here the CDR3 DNA reads TGTGCCAGCAGTTACTACGTGACAGGGGACAAACTGTTTTTT. V gene TRBV6-5 combines with J gene TRBJ1-4; 8 bases are shared with TRBD1. V lost 1 base to trimming and J lost 11 bases; unmatched junction nucleotides: 6. Germline V lookup: CDR1 MNHEY, CDR2 SVGAGI. CDR3 length equals 14 residues.

J is TRBJ2-1 and V is TRBV5-1; TRBD1 aligns across 7 bases. The CDR3 extends over 16 amino acids. Germline V gene lookup returns CDR1 SGHRS and CDR2 YFSETQ. J gave up 2 bases and V 2 bases, and 7 bases lay outside the gene matches. CDR3 DNA: TGCGCCAGCAGCTTAATGAGGACAGGCGCCTACAATGAGCAGTTCTTC. Its translation: CASSLMRTGAYNEQFF.

The V and J genes are TRBV5-1 and TRBJ2-3, with a tentative D call TRBD2 (6 bases). The V end was cut by 0 bases, the J end by 2 bases, with 13 bases between. Germline-derived CDR1 and CDR2 are SGHRS and YFSETQ. This CDR3 has 16 residues. The CDR3 region has the DNA TGCGCCAGCAGCTTGGGGACTAACACACACACAGATACGCAGTATTTT. As protein: CASSLGTNTHTDTQYF.

This chain joins TRBV4-1 and TRBJ1-5; 9 nucleotides match TRBD1. This CDR3 region has 15 residues. V trimming: 4 bases; J trimming: 7 bases; junction bases outside the gene matches: 8. Germline V gene lookup returns CDR1 MGHRA and CDR2 YSYEKL. The CDR3 spells CASSLERTGVQPQHF. CDR3 in DNA: TGCGCCAGCAGCCTTGAAAGGACAGGGGTGCAGCCCCAGCATTTT.

The chain carries TRBV6-1 and TRBJ2-7; 7 nucleotides align to TRBD1. The V and J ends lost 5 bases and 0 bases, in that order; junction bases with no gene match: 4. The CDR3 extends over 14 amino acids. The V gene's germline CDR1 is MNHNS and CDR2 SASEGT. This chain's CDR3 is CASSRGTASYEQYF. The CDR3 DNA reads TGTGCCAGCAGTCGAGGGACAGCCTCCTACGAGCAGTACTTC.